The entry below gives a single T cell receptor beta chain sequence along with its context. The data belong to a study of blood T cell repertoires in COVID-19. This table comes from immunoSEQ multiplex PCR, and its TCRdb copy is limited to in-frame clones, with some not included. Among over 150,000 clones listed, 88% were seen once. V shed 4 bases, J shed 5 bases, and the junction held 9 bases outside the gene matches. The CDR3 sequence is 17 residues long. Germline CDR1 reads SGHRS; CDR2 reads YFSETQ. Specimen: PBMCs or T cells enriched from blood (not recorded which). The sequence derives from a woman aged 18-29 years who had recovered from COVID-19. The chain carries TRBV5-1 and TRBJ2-7; 16 bases fit TRBD2. CDR3 amino acids: CASSPPGLAGGLDEQYF. CDR3 DNA sequence: TGCGCCAGCAGCCCCCCGGGACTAGCGGGAGGGCTGGACGAGCAGTACTTC.